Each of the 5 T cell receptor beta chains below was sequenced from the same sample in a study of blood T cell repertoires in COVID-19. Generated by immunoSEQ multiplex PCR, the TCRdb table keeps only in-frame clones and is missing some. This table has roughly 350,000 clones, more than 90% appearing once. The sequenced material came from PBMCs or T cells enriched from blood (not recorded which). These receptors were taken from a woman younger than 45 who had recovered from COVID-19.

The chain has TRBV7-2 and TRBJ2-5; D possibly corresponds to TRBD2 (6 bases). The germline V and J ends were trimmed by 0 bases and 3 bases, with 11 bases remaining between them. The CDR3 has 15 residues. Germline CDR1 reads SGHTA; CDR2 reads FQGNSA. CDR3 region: CASSLAPRGEETQYF. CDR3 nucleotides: TGTGCCAGCAGCTTAGCGCCCCGCGGGGAAGAGACCCAGTACTTC.

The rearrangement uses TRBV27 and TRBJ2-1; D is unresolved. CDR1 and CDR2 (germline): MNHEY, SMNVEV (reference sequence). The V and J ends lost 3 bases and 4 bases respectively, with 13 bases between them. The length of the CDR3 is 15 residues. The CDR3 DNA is TGTGCCAGCAGTTTTGGTTTTTCAACTTACAATGAGCAGTTCTTC. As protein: CASSFGFSTYNEQFF.

CDR3 DNA sequence: TGTGCCAGCTCACCAGCTAGCGTCAATGAGCAGTTCTTC. As protein: CASSPASVNEQFF. This chain joins TRBV18 and TRBJ2-1; a weak D match, TRBD2 (6 bases). This CDR3 is 13 amino acids long. The germline V gene has CDR1 KGHSH and CDR2 LQKENI. V shed 2 bases and J shed 6 bases, with 8 bases lying between them.

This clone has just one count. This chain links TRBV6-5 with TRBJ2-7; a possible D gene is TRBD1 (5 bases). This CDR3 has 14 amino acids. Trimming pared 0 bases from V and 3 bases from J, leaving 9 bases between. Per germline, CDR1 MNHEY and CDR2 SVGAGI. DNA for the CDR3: TGTGCCAGCAGTTACTCGGCAGGGTACTACGAGCAGTACTTC. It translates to CASSYSAGYYEQYF.

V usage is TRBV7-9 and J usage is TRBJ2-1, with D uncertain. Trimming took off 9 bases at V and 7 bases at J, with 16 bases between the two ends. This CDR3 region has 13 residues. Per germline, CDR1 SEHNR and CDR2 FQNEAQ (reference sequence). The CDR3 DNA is TGTGCCAGTCCGCATAGTATTACGAATGAGCAGTTCTTC. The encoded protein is CASPHSITNEQFF.